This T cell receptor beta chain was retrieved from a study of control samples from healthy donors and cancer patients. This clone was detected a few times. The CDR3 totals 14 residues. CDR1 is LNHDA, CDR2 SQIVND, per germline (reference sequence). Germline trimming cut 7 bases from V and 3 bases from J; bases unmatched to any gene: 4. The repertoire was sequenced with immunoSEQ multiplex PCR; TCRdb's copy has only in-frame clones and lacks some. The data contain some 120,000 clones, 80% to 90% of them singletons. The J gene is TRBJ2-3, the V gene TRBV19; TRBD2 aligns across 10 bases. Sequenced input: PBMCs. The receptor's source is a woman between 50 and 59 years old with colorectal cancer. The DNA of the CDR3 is TGTGCCAGTAAAAGCGGGGGGGCAACAGATACGCAGTATTTT. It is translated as CASKSGGATDTQYF.